The 27 T cell receptor beta chains reported below all come from one sample, sequenced in a study of regulatory T cells in long-lasting Graves disease. The time point is: newly diagnosed GD, antithyroid drugs for less than 3 months. The TCR library used RNA extracted from PBMCs. Construction of TCR beta libraries relied on iRepertoire HTBI primers and on Arm-PCR targeting CDR3 regions. TCRdb redid the calling of the multiplex PCR reads with MiXCR, one entry per CDR3 protein. In the table there are about 460,000 distinct CDR3 sequences, 14% of which are singletons. Another study also made use of these data, one on T cells in Graves' hyperthyroidism and ophthalmopathy.

This sample comprised peripheral blood mononuclear cells (PBMCs), obtained at new diagnosis, from a patient treated with antithyroid drugs. These receptors were collected from a woman between 50 and 59 years old with Graves disease.

The chain carries TRBV10-3 and TRBJ2-4; 11 positions agree with TRBD1. Looked up from germline, CDR1 is ENHRY and CDR2 is SYGVKD. This CDR3 spans 14 amino acids. V lost 5 bases to trimming and J lost 8 bases; unmatched junction nucleotides: 5. This chain's CDR3 is CAISLGTGGDIQYF. CDR3 DNA sequence: TGTGCCATCAGTCTCGGGACAGGGGGGGACATTCAGTACTTC.

V gene TRBV6-5 combines with J gene TRBJ2-7; 7 nucleotides match TRBD1. This CDR3 has 17 residues. Looked up from germline, CDR1 is MNHEY and CDR2 is SVGAGI. V lost 2 bases to trimming and J lost 3 bases; unmatched junction nucleotides: 13. This chain's CDR3 is CASSYAFGQAGGYEQYF. Here the CDR3 DNA reads TGTGCCAGCAGTTACGCCTTTGGACAGGCGGGCGGCTACGAGCAGTACTTC.

This clonotype occurred many times. This chain links TRBV29-1 with TRBJ2-3, with D maybe TRBD2 (5 bases). V was trimmed by 4 bases and J by 1 base, leaving 6 bases between them. This CDR3 has 12 amino acids. CDR1 and CDR2 (germline): SQVTM, ANQGSEA. This CDR3 reads CSVGERTDTQYF. In nucleotides, the CDR3 is TGCAGCGTTGGGGAGCGCACAGATACGCAGTATTTT.

This clonotype was detected many times. This chain's CDR3 is CASSQGPGNDQPQHF. For the CDR3, the DNA is TGTGCCAGCAGTCAGGGGCCCGGGAATGATCAGCCCCAGCATTTT. The V call is TRBV28, the J call TRBJ1-5; tentative D call: TRBD1 (6 bases). V was cut by 5 bases and J by 5 bases, with 16 bases left in between. The CDR3 has 15 residues. CDR1 and CDR2 from the germline V gene are MDHEN and SYDVKM.

This clonotype was recorded at least ten times. This chain joins TRBV11-2 and TRBJ1-4; the match to TRBD1 covers 7 bases. V lost 5 bases to trimming and J lost 6 bases; unmatched junction nucleotides: 9. Germline CDR1 reads SGHAT; CDR2 reads FQNNGV. The CDR3 has 15 amino acids. The CDR3 DNA sequence: TGTGCCAGCAGCCCCTCCGGGACAGATTATGAAAAACTGTTTTTT. Protein sequence: CASSPSGTDYEKLFF.

This clonotype showed up many times. This chain links TRBV29-1 with TRBJ2-7; 14 bases are shared with TRBD2. This CDR3 is 16 amino acids long. V was pared by 0 bases and J by 4 bases, with 5 bases of the junction left unmatched. Germline CDR1 and CDR2: SQVTM and ANQGSEA. CDR3 loop: CSVEDGTSGSNYEQYF. CDR3 in DNA: TGCAGCGTTGAAGATGGGACTAGCGGGAGTAATTACGAGCAGTACTTC.

This clonotype has ten or more counts. CDR3 in amino acids: CATSDSFGGNTIYF. CDR3 nucleotide sequence: TGTGCCACCAGTGATTCCTTCGGGGGAAACACCATATATTTT. This chain uses TRBV24-1 with TRBJ1-3; D uncertain. The germline gives CDR1 KGHDR, CDR2 SFDVKD. CDR3 length: 14 residues. V lost 2 bases to trimming and J lost 4 bases, with 8 bases between them.

This clonotype occurred many times. The rearrangement links TRBV12-3 or TRBV12-4 to TRBJ1-1, with D unclear. There are 15 residues in the CDR3. V gave up 1 base and J gave up 1 base, with 10 bases separating them. The CDR3 nucleotides read TGTGCCAGCAGTTTAGTCCCAGGTTGGAACACTGAAGCTTTCTTT. Protein product: CASSLVPGWNTEAFF.

The chain recombines TRBV6-2 or TRBV6-3 with TRBJ1-3; D remains ambiguous. Per germline, CDR1 MNHEY and CDR2 SVGEGT. The V end lost 8 bases, the J end lost 2 bases, and 1 base lay between the germline ends. The CDR3 is made up of 10 amino acids. In nucleotides, the CDR3 is TGTGCCAGCGCTGGAAACACCATATATTTT. Protein product: CASAGNTIYF.

The chain joins TRBV29-1 to TRBJ2-7; D not certain. V was shortened by 2 bases and J by 1 base, with 9 bases between the two germline ends. From germline, CDR1 is SQVTM and CDR2 ANQGSEA. The CDR3 is 13 residues long. CDR3 amino acids: CSVENGASYEQYF. The DNA of the CDR3 is TGCAGCGTTGAAAATGGAGCTTCCTACGAGCAGTACTTC.

The sample holds many counts of this clonotype. The CDR3 protein is CAISGGRAYEQYF. The CDR3, as DNA: TGTGCCATCAGTGGGGGCAGAGCCTACGAGCAGTACTTC. The chain employs TRBV10-3 and TRBJ2-7, with D tentatively TRBD1 (5 bases). V was clipped by 4 bases and J by 2 bases, with 9 bases between them. Germline V CDR1 and CDR2: ENHRY, SYGVKD. The CDR3 is 13 residues long.

This clonotype has a count of ten or more. The chain carries TRBV20-1 and TRBJ2-3; either TRBD1 or TRBD2 may supply D (7 bases each). V gave up 5 bases and J gave up 2 bases, with 17 bases separating them. CDR1 DFQATT and CDR2 SNEGSKA come from the germline V gene (reference sequence). This CDR3 contains 15 residues. CDR3 amino acids: CSAGGDSSLTDTQYF. The CDR3 DNA reads TGCAGTGCTGGGGGGGACAGCTCCCTCACAGATACGCAGTATTTT.

This clonotype was seen ten or more times. The J gene is TRBJ1-1, the V gene TRBV30, with 7 bases that match TRBD1. There are 13 residues in the CDR3. CDR1 and CDR2 from the germline V gene are GTSNPN and SVGIG (reference sequence). V was pared by 7 bases and J by 0 bases, with 5 bases of the junction left unmatched. The CDR3 DNA is TGTGCCTATCTCGACAGGGTGAACACTGAAGCTTTCTTT. Its translation is CAYLDRVNTEAFF.

This chain uses TRBV19 with TRBJ1-1; D is undetermined. The CDR3 runs to 16 residues. CDR1 is LNHDA and CDR2 is SQIVND in the germline V gene (reference sequence). V gave up 5 bases and J gave up 5 bases, with 21 bases separating them. In nucleotides, the CDR3 is TGTGCCAGTAGTCCGGACGAGTGGCCAGCCCTTACTGAAGCTTTCTTT. Amino acids: CASSPDEWPALTEAFF.

V gene TRBV29-1 combines with J gene TRBJ2-1, with 14 bases identical to TRBD2. The CDR3 totals 14 residues. Germline assignment: CDR1 SQVTM and CDR2 ANQGSEA. The J segment lost 9 bases and the V segment lost 2 bases, leaving 3 bases of the junction unmatched. CDR3 sequence reads: CSVEKGLAGAEQFF. Written as DNA, the CDR3 is TGCAGCGTTGAAAAGGGACTAGCGGGAGCTGAGCAGTTCTTC.

This clonotype was picked up a small number of times. The V gene is TRBV5-1, the J gene TRBJ1-4, with TRBD1 matching over 10 bases. The length of the CDR3 is 15 residues. The germline V gene has CDR1 SGHRS and CDR2 YFSETQ. The V segment lost 1 base and the J segment 5 bases; nucleotides outside the gene matches: 2. CDR3 region: CASSLSGQGNEKLFF. As DNA, the CDR3 is TGCGCCAGCAGCTTGTCGGGACAGGGGAATGAAAAACTGTTTTTT.

This clonotype came up many times. This chain connects TRBV3-1 to TRBJ2-2, with D unresolved. V was trimmed by 1 base and J by 0 bases, leaving 9 bases between them. Per the germline V gene, CDR1 is LGHDT and CDR2 is YNNKEL (reference sequence). This CDR3 spans 16 amino acids. The CDR3 is CASSQVSGSNTGELFF. CDR3 nucleotides: TGTGCCAGCAGCCAAGTCTCCGGATCGAACACCGGGGAGCTGTTTTTT.

This clonotype was seen more than once but under ten times. V gene TRBV28 combines with J gene TRBJ2-1; 9 nucleotides match TRBD2. The CDR3 runs to 17 residues. V was pared by 5 bases and J by 5 bases, with 13 bases of the junction left unmatched. Germline loops: CDR1 MDHEN, CDR2 SYDVKM. The CDR3 sequence: CASSPTNSGSVDNEQFF. The CDR3, as DNA: TGTGCCAGCAGTCCCACCAATAGCGGGAGTGTCGACAATGAGCAGTTCTTC. The full variable domain, its missing parts supplied by reference TRBV28 and TRBJ2-1, is DVKVTQSSRYLVKRTGEKVFLECVQDMDHENMFWYRQDPGLGLRLIYFSYDVKMKEKGDIPEGYSVSREKKERFSLILESASTNQTSMYLCASSPTNSGSVDNEQFFGPGTRLTVL.

As for this clonotype: A much larger clone differs by one base, so this may be a read error. DNA for the CDR3: TGTGCCAGCAGTTCCGGCACAGGGCCCAGTACCGGCTACACCTTC. Amino acids: CASSSGTGPSTGYTF. The rearrangement links TRBV6-5 to TRBJ1-2; TRBD1 might be the D (6 bases). The ends were cut back, 4 bases at V and 8 bases at J, with 20 bases in the middle. There are 15 residues in the CDR3. CDR1 and CDR2 (germline): MNHEY, SVGAGI.

The chain has TRBV19 and TRBJ2-1, with 9 bases that match TRBD2. The CDR3 length is 13 residues. V was pared by 4 bases and J by 5 bases, with 0 bases of the junction left unmatched. In germline, CDR1 is LNHDA, CDR2 SQIVND (reference sequence). The CDR3, as DNA: TGTGCCAGTAGTACTAGCGGGGACAATGAGCAGTTCTTC. The encoded protein is CASSTSGDNEQFF.

This chain's CDR3 is CASSQVTGVWETQYF. The CDR3 nucleotides read TGCGCCAGCAGCCAAGTGACAGGGGTGTGGGAGACCCAGTACTTC. This rearrangement joins TRBV4-1 to TRBJ2-5, with 8 positions matching TRBD1. The CDR3 covers 15 residues. Losses at the gene ends were 1 base for V and 5 bases for J; bases not matched to a gene: 6. CDR1 and CDR2 from the germline V gene are MGHRA and YSYEKL.

This clonotype was seen many times. The chain couples TRBV6-1 to TRBJ1-5; 8 bases fit TRBD1. Germline CDR1 reads MNHNS; CDR2 reads SASEGT. This CDR3 is built from 15 residues. V shed 6 bases, J shed 7 bases, and the junction held 11 bases outside the gene matches. The CDR3 coding sequence is TGTGCCAGCAGCCCACGGGGGCAGGGGGCGCAGCCCCAGCATTTT. It is translated as CASSPRGQGAQPQHF.

This chain joins TRBV27 and TRBJ2-7; D is perhaps TRBD1 (5 bases). V was trimmed by 8 bases and J by 11 bases, leaving 16 bases between them. From germline, CDR1 is MNHEY and CDR2 SMNVEV (reference sequence). The CDR3 has 11 amino acids. This chain's CDR3 is CASSQGYVEYF. Here the CDR3 DNA reads TGTGCCAGCTCCCAGGGTTACGTCGAGTACTTC.

To note about this clonotype: It may be a read error: a sequence one base away is much more abundant. This chain joins TRBV6-2 or TRBV6-3 and TRBJ2-3; 13 bases match TRBD2. This CDR3 is built from 17 residues. In germline, CDR1 is MNHEY, CDR2 SVGEGT. After removal of 5 bases from V and 1 base from J, the junction contained 6 bases not matched to a gene. The CDR3 protein is CASSESGLAGCTDTQYF. The DNA of the CDR3 is TGTGCCAGCAGTGAATCGGGACTAGCGGGATGCACAGATACGCAGTATTTT.

In regard to this clonotype: A read error may explain this, as a much larger clone is one base away. The chain has TRBV7-9 and TRBJ2-1; 7 bases match TRBD1. The CDR3 runs to 14 residues. CDR1 is SEHNR, CDR2 FQNEAQ, per germline (reference sequence). The CDR3 DNA sequence: TGTGCCAGCAGCTTAGCACAGGGGTACAATGGGCAGTTCTTC. Translated, it gives CASSLAQGYNGQFF.

Many counts were recorded for this clonotype. The chain employs TRBV27 and TRBJ2-5, with D perhaps matching TRBD1 (6 bases). Germline V gives CDR1 MNHEY, CDR2 SMNVEV (reference sequence). Trimming shortened V by 6 bases and J by 5 bases, and 16 bases separated the two germline ends. The CDR3 is 14 amino acids. Written as DNA, the CDR3 is TGTGCCAGCAGAGGGCAGGGGAGTATTGAGACCCAGTACTTC. It specifies CASRGQGSIETQYF.

This clonotype was detected only a few times. The chain is built from TRBV6-2 or TRBV6-3 and TRBJ2-7; D uncertain. The CDR3 is 15 amino acids. Per the germline V gene, CDR1 is MNHEY and CDR2 is SVGEGT. Deletions cut 0 bases from V and 2 bases from J, with 11 bases between. CDR3: CASSYSIVEPYEQYF. The CDR3 region has the DNA TGTGCCAGCAGTTACTCGATTGTTGAACCCTACGAGCAGTACTTC.